The entry below describes one T cell receptor beta chain. The data derive from a study of blood T cell repertoires in COVID-19. Across the study: Samples came from the United States, Italy and Spain, spanning acute and convalescent COVID-19. PBMCs, B-cell-depleted T cells, or T cells were the source of the cDNA or gDNA that made up the material.

In the source study's methods: Reference gene primer amplification gave nucleated cell count estimates. Sequencing was performed with immunoSEQ multiplex PCR; in TCRdb, only in-frame clones are kept and a portion is missing. D and trimming were read from the DNA, whereas the V and J calls and clone size are those reported in that table. Here the sample spans fewer than 250,000 clones, around 83% being singletons. The CDR3 has 15 amino acids. Per the germline V gene, CDR1 is MNHEY and CDR2 is SMNVEV (reference sequence). Losses at the gene ends were 3 bases for V and 4 bases for J; bases not matched to a gene: 6.

The specimen was peripheral blood. This TCR was recovered from a woman in her forties or fifties with acute or convalescent COVID-19. The rearrangement joins TRBV27 to TRBJ1-1, with TRBD1 matching over 9 bases. DNA for the CDR3: TGTGCCAGCAGTTTCAACAGGGGGCTGGGCACTGAAGCTTTCTTT. The encoded protein is CASSFNRGLGTEAFF.